Detailed here is one T cell receptor (beta chain). Antigen: not known. The V end was cut by 2 bases, the J end by 4 bases, with 7 bases between. The CDR3 has 13 residues. Germline values: CDR1 LGHNT, CDR2 FRNRAP. This record belongs to a study of cytomegalovirus exposure and HLA in healthy donors. Whole-study results and caveats: The authors listed 150 to 200 TCR beta chains as cytomegalovirus-associated. Upon later analysis, TCR association rates were observed to vary by HLA locus, being highest for DRB1 and lowest for HLA-C.

The PCR ran on 60 Vbeta and 13 Jbeta primers. TCRdb keeps only in-frame clones here, not all; method: immunoSEQ multiplex PCR. Here the sample spans approximately 120,000 clones, over 65% being singletons. Material: PBMCs. V gene TRBV12-5 combines with J gene TRBJ2-3, with a tentative D call TRBD1 (5 bases). The receptor was derived from a man aged 45 to 65 in good health and CMV-seronegative. CDR3 protein: CASGLSGSDTQYF. CDR3 DNA: TGTGCTAGTGGTTTGTCAGGGTCAGATACGCAGTATTTT.